A single sample is the source of the 27 T cell receptor beta chains below, sequenced in a study of response to subunit inactivated influenza vaccine. TCRdb passed the RT-PCR reads through MiXCR, listing each CDR3 protein once. The data show more than 700,000 distinct CDR3 sequences, 21% seen once. The input for sequencing was PBMCs from blood, taken 4 to 6 days after vaccination. These receptors were obtained from a man aged 50 to 59 who received an inactivated influenza vaccine.

This clonotype was counted a few times. This chain uses TRBV9 with TRBJ2-1; D possibly corresponds to TRBD1 (6 bases). Germline V gives CDR1 SGDLS, CDR2 YYNGEE. The CDR3 covers 15 residues. V was shortened by 5 bases and J by 1 base, with 13 bases between the two germline ends. CDR3 sequence reads: CASSTQGISYNEQFF. For the CDR3, the DNA is TGTGCCAGCAGTACACAGGGAATTTCCTACAATGAGCAGTTCTTC.

This clonotype was recorded a few times. The CDR3 bases are TGCGCCAGCAGCTTGGGTGGACTAGCGGGGACGCAAAACATTCAGTACTTC. It specifies CASSLGGLAGTQNIQYF. The genes are TRBV5-1 and TRBJ2-4, with 12 bases lining up with TRBD2. The CDR3 extends over 17 amino acids. Unmatched junction bases numbered 6, after V lost 0 bases and J lost 5 bases. CDR1 SGHRS and CDR2 YFSETQ come from the germline V gene.

The chain joins TRBV6-6 to TRBJ1-1; 7 bases are a match to TRBD1. The germline gives CDR1 MNHNY, CDR2 SVGAGI (reference sequence). V lost 2 bases and J lost 8; bases outside the gene matches: 5. CDR3 length: 13 residues. CDR3 amino acids: CASSYDRDLEAFF. In DNA form, the CDR3 reads TGTGCCAGCAGTTACGACAGGGATCTCGAAGCTTTCTTT.

The chain is built from TRBV20-1 and TRBJ1-3; D unresolved. This CDR3 has 17 amino acids. CDR1 DFQATT and CDR2 SNEGSKA come from the germline V gene (reference sequence). Trimming left V 0 bases short and J 0 bases short, with 15 bases between. The CDR3 DNA reads as TGCAGTGCTAGAGATAGGAGACAAGGAACCTCTGGAAACACCATATATTTT. Protein product: CSARDRRQGTSGNTIYF.

This clonotype came up a few times. The gene calls are TRBV7-9 and TRBJ2-3; 10 positions agree with TRBD1. Trimming removed 6 bases from V and 4 bases from J; junction bases left unmatched: 10. This CDR3 comprises 16 residues. The V gene's germline CDR1 is SEHNR and CDR2 FQNEAQ (reference sequence). CDR3 sequence: CASSFTPGQGSDTQYF. DNA for the CDR3: TGTGCCAGCAGTTTTACGCCGGGACAGGGGTCAGATACGCAGTATTTT.

In its sample, this clonotype was seen many times. This rearrangement joins TRBV7-6 to TRBJ2-3, with D possibly being TRBD2 (6 bases). Germline V gene data show CDR1 as SGHVS and CDR2 as FNYEAQ. Trimming stripped 8 bases from V and 4 bases from J, with 10 bases between. The CDR3 totals 12 residues. The CDR3 region has the DNA TGTGCCAGCCGTGCGGGGTCAGATACGCAGTATTTT. Its translation is CASRAGSDTQYF.

This clonotype was seen only a few times. This rearrangement joins TRBV20-1 to TRBJ2-7, with TRBD1 matching over 10 bases. The V and J ends lost 3 bases and 1 base, in that order; junction bases with no gene match: 12. Germline V gives CDR1 DFQATT, CDR2 SNEGSKA (reference sequence). The CDR3 runs to 17 residues. This chain's CDR3 is CSASGDRGKRGSYEQYF. DNA of the CDR3: TGCAGTGCTAGTGGGGACAGGGGAAAGCGGGGGTCCTACGAGCAGTACTTC.

This clonotype was detected ten times or more. This sequence joins TRBV24-1 and TRBJ2-5, with 9 nucleotides matching TRBD2. The ends lost 4 bases at V and 1 base at J; junction bases unmatched: 9. Germline CDR1 reads KGHDR; CDR2 reads SFDVKD. CDR3 length equals 17 residues. CDR3 sequence reads: CATSERTSESLQETQYF. The CDR3 nucleotides are TGTGCCACCAGTGAGAGGACTAGCGAATCCCTCCAAGAGACCCAGTACTTC.

The chain carries TRBV4-3 and TRBJ1-4; D remains ambiguous. Deletions cut 1 base from V and 8 bases from J, with 20 bases between. Germline CDR1 and CDR2: LGHNA and YSLEER. The CDR3 totals 17 residues. In DNA form, the CDR3 reads TGCGCCAGCAGCCAAGTAAACGACGGAAAAGCCGGAGAAAAACTGTTTTTT. This codes for CASSQVNDGKAGEKLFF.

The chain employs TRBV11-2 and TRBJ2-5; possible D gene TRBD1, 6 bases. CDR3 length: 15 amino acids. Trimming stripped 0 bases from V and 1 base from J, with 9 bases between. CDR1 is SGHAT and CDR2 is FQNNGV in the germline V gene. CDR3 DNA: TGTGCCAGCAGCTTAGAGGGGACACCCCAAGAGACCCAGTACTTC. Protein sequence: CASSLEGTPQETQYF.

J is TRBJ2-2 and V is TRBV5-6; D may be TRBD1 or TRBD2 (5 bases each). Between the trimmed V and J ends, which lost 3 bases and 6 bases, there was a span of 9 bases. Germline CDR1 SGHDT, CDR2 YYEEEE. This CDR3 has 13 residues. The CDR3 sequence: CASSWGSAGELFF. The CDR3 nucleotides are TGTGCCAGCAGCTGGGGGTCAGCCGGGGAGCTGTTTTTT.

V usage is TRBV4-3 and J usage is TRBJ2-1, with 7 bases fitting TRBD2. The CDR3 has 18 amino acids. The trim removed 0 bases at V and 4 bases at J, leaving 12 bases unmatched. The germline CDR1 and CDR2 sequences are LGHNA and YSLEER. The CDR3 bases are TGCGCCAGCAGCCAAGATCTCGGTCAGCGGGGTTTATACAATGAGCAGTTCTTC. Amino acid sequence: CASSQDLGQRGLYNEQFF.

V and J are TRBV20-1 and TRBJ2-7, with 8 bases fitting TRBD1. V shed 1 base and J 4 bases; nucleotides not matched to a gene: 6. This CDR3 has 14 amino acids. The germline gives CDR1 DFQATT, CDR2 SNEGSKA (reference sequence). CDR3 sequence reads: CSARGRTGNYEQYF. The CDR3, as DNA: TGCAGTGCTAGAGGAAGGACAGGGAATTACGAGCAGTACTTC.

The rearrangement links TRBV12-3 or TRBV12-4 to TRBJ1-5, with D maybe TRBD1 (6 bases). Trimming stripped 6 bases from V and 6 bases from J, with 12 bases between. The CDR3 is made up of 13 amino acids. CDR3 nucleotides: TGTGCCAGCAGCAAAACAGGGACTCAGCCCCAGCATTTT. This translates into CASSKTGTQPQHF.

This clonotype was found a few times. The chain joins TRBV6-4 to TRBJ2-6; D is possibly TRBD2 (7 bases). CDR3 length: 17 amino acids. Trimming shortened V by 6 bases and J by 4 bases, and 19 bases separated the two germline ends. Germline CDR1 is MRHNA and CDR2 is SNTAGT. CDR3 in amino acids: CASSPGGGPGGANVLTF. The CDR3 DNA reads TGTGCCAGCAGCCCTGGGGGGGGCCCGGGAGGGGCCAACGTCCTGACTTTC.

This sequence joins TRBV4-2 and TRBJ2-7, with no clear D. Trimming left V 0 bases short and J 4 bases short, with 7 bases between. The CDR3 contains 13 residues. Germline V gives CDR1 LGHNA, CDR2 YNFKEQ. CDR3 residues: CASSQEVGYEQYF. CDR3 DNA: TGTGCCAGCAGCCAAGAGGTAGGGTACGAGCAGTACTTC.

This clonotype was counted between two and nine times. The V and J genes are TRBV5-1 and TRBJ2-7; D is unclear. This CDR3 is 13 amino acids long. Germline values: CDR1 SGHRS, CDR2 YFSETQ. Trimming shortened V by 0 bases and J by 8 bases, and 12 bases separated the two germline ends. The CDR3, as DNA: TGCGCCAGCAGCTTGGCCCGAGAGAAGAAGCAGTACTTC. It is translated as CASSLAREKKQYF.

A few counts support this clonotype. The V call is TRBV7-8, the J call TRBJ2-5, with 12 bases fitting TRBD2. Germline loops: CDR1 SGHVS, CDR2 FQNEAQ. The CDR3 is 14 residues long. V lost 5 bases to trimming and J lost 13 bases; unmatched junction nucleotides: 11. The CDR3 region is CASSPTGTSGFPYF. DNA of the CDR3: TGTGCCAGCAGCCCTACCGGGACTAGCGGGTTTCCGTACTTC.

The CDR3 DNA sequence: TGCAGTGCTAGATTAGGGACCGGGGCCAACGTCCTGACTTTC. It codes for CSARLGTGANVLTF. The genes are TRBV20-1 and TRBJ2-6; either TRBD1 or TRBD2 may fit D (5 bases each). The CDR3 extends over 14 amino acids. Looked up from germline, CDR1 is DFQATT and CDR2 is SNEGSKA (reference sequence). Trimming took off 2 bases at V and 4 bases at J, with 9 bases between the two ends.

This clonotype was seen a few times. The V gene is TRBV24-1, the J gene TRBJ1-1; no clear D. The CDR3 runs 13 residues. Looked up from germline, CDR1 is KGHDR and CDR2 is SFDVKD. Trimming stripped 4 bases from V and 6 bases from J, with 11 bases between. CDR3 sequence reads: CATSDPVAAEAFF. In DNA, the CDR3 is TGTGCCACCAGTGACCCGGTGGCAGCTGAAGCTTTCTTT.

The gene calls are TRBV4-3 and TRBJ1-4; possibly TRBD1 for D (6 bases). Germline V gives CDR1 LGHNA, CDR2 YSLEER. The CDR3 spans 15 residues. The V and J ends lost 1 base and 8 bases respectively, with 14 bases between them. The CDR3 sequence is CASSQGGTQGEKLFF. In DNA form, the CDR3 reads TGCGCCAGCAGCCAAGGGGGGACACAAGGGGAAAAACTGTTTTTT.

This clonotype was picked up a small number of times. The V and J genes are TRBV6-1 and TRBJ1-5; D is undetermined. Trimming stripped 4 bases from V and 3 bases from J, with 7 bases between. CDR3 length equals 13 residues. CDR1 and CDR2 (germline): MNHNS, SASEGT. Here the CDR3 DNA reads TGTGCCAGCAGTGCCAACTACAATCAGCCCCAGCATTTT. Translation: CASSANYNQPQHF.

The chain joins TRBV24-1 to TRBJ2-5; TRBD2 matches at 11 bases. The V gene end was trimmed by 0 bases and the J gene end by 4 bases; junction bases not matched to a gene: 0. The CDR3 extends over 15 amino acids. CDR1 KGHDR and CDR2 SFDVKD come from the germline V gene. The CDR3 here is CATSDLGLAGETQYF. The CDR3 bases are TGTGCCACCAGTGATTTGGGACTAGCGGGAGAGACCCAGTACTTC.

Comment on this clonotype: A single base separates this from a much larger clone, so it may be a read error. This chain links TRBV7-9 with TRBJ1-3; D is ambiguous. Trimming left V 4 bases short and J 1 base short, with 8 bases between. The CDR3 is 14 residues long. From germline, CDR1 is SEHNR and CDR2 FQNEAQ (reference sequence). CDR3 coding DNA: TGTGCCAGCAGCTCGACATGGTCTGGAAACACCATATATTTT. Protein sequence: CASSSTWSGNTIYF.

The V gene is TRBV29-1, the J gene TRBJ1-2; no clear D gene. V lost 7 bases and J 4 bases, leaving 16 bases between the germline ends. This CDR3 region has 13 residues. Germline assignment: CDR1 SQVTM and CDR2 ANQGSEA. Written as DNA, the CDR3 is TGCAGCGGACTGACCGGGATGGGCTATGGCTACACCTTC. It translates to CSGLTGMGYGYTF.

The chain is built from TRBV10-1 and TRBJ2-5, with unresolved D. CDR3 size: 13 residues. V shed 4 bases and J shed 1 base, with 7 bases lying between them. CDR1 is WNHNN, CDR2 SYGVQD, per germline (reference sequence). The CDR3 loop reads CASSAQVQETQYF. CDR3 DNA sequence: TGCGCCAGCAGTGCCCAGGTCCAAGAGACCCAGTACTTC.

This clonotype was found a few times. The chain employs TRBV29-1 and TRBJ2-5; unclear D gene. This CDR3 is built from 13 residues. Germline-derived CDR1 and CDR2 are SQVTM and ANQGSEA. Trimming removed 3 bases from V and 5 bases from J, with 13 bases in between. As DNA, the CDR3 is TGCAGCGTTGAGCGTGGGGTTCCTGAGACCCAGTACTTC. Its protein is CSVERGVPETQYF.